The rows below give T cell receptor beta chains drawn from one sample of a study of OX40 agonist ivuxolimab in advanced cancers. The assay was immunoSEQ multiplex PCR, and TCRdb's table has in-frame clones only and misses some. The sample comprises approximately 100,000 clones, around 90% of which are singletons, and 0.79% rests with the top ten. The sample consisted of CD4+ or CD8+ T cells sorted from blood, taken in a trial of the OX40 agonist ivuxolimab. The origin of the receptors is an adult with an advanced solid tumor such as melanoma, head and neck, liver or kidney cancer. Both conserved end residues are part of each CDR3. A D gene is named only where the DNA matches it firmly. Size is stated for part of the rows, as once, few or many counts, or as a class when the clone is expanded.

D	length	J	size	V	DNA	CDR3
.	17	TRBJ1-3	.	TRBV7-8	TGTGCCAGCAGCAGAATAACAGGATCCGAAAGTGGAAACACCATATATTTT	CASSRITGSESGNTIYF
TRBD2	16	TRBJ2-1	.	TRBV7-2	TGTGCCAGCAGCCCACCGGGACTAGTCTTTGTCAATGAGCAGTTCTTC	CASSPPGLVFVNEQFF
.	15	TRBJ2-7	.	TRBV6-5	TGTGCCAGCAGTTACTCGTGGGGGAGCTCCTACGAGCAGTACTTC	CASSYSWGSSYEQYF
.	14	TRBJ2-3	.	TRBV11-3	TGTGCCAGCAGCTTAGTAGGGGGAACCGATACGCAGTATTTT	CASSLVGGTDTQYF
.	15	TRBJ2-2	.	TRBV5-4	TGTGCCAGCAGCTTCCAGGGGTCCGAAGCCGGGGAGCTGTTTTTT	CASSFQGSEAGELFF
TRBD1	15	TRBJ2-5	.	TRBV19	TGTGCCAGTAAGTCCGGGACAGGGGGCGAAGAGACCCAGTACTTC	CASKSGTGGEETQYF
.	14	TRBJ1-2	.	TRBV19	TGTGCCAGTAGTCCGGACATTCGAACCACAGGCTACACCTTC	CASSPDIRTTGYTF
TRBD1	16	TRBJ2-7	.	TRBV6-6	TGTGCCAGTATCCTAAATAGACAGGGGAAAGCTTACGAGCAGTACTTC	CASILNRQGKAYEQYF
.	11	TRBJ2-1	.	TRBV11-2	TGTGCCAGCAGCTTAATGGGGGGGCAGTTCTTC	CASSLMGGQFF
TRBD1	13	TRBJ2-7	.	TRBV30	TGTGCCTGGAGTGAACAGGGGGCGCACGAGCAGTACTTC	CAWSEQGAHEQYF
.	11	TRBJ1-2	.	TRBV2	TGTGCCACCCCCGGGGGGAGTGGCTACACCTTC	CATPGGSGYTF
.	14	TRBJ2-1	.	TRBV7-2	TGTGCCAGCAGCCCAGGGAGAACGTCCAATGAGCAGTTCTTC	CASSPGRTSNEQFF
.	14	TRBJ2-4	few	TRBV2	TGTGCCAGCAGTGAAAGCGCAGCCCTAAACATTCAGTACTTC	CASSESAALNIQYF
TRBD2	13	TRBJ2-2	.	TRBV6-6	TGTGCCAGCAGGCCCGGGGGGAGCGGGGAGCTGTTTTTT	CASRPGGSGELFF
.	15	TRBJ1-6	.	TRBV5-1	TGCGCCAGCAGCTTGGAAAGGATTTTTGATTCACCCCTCCACTTT	CASSLERIFDSPLHF
.	18	TRBJ2-1	.	TRBV7-2	TGTGCCAGCAGCCCCAGGGGTGTCCGAAGCATCTCCTACAATGAGCAGTTCTTC	CASSPRGVRSISYNEQFF
.	15	TRBJ1-4	.	TRBV9	TGTGCCAGCAGCGTAGCGCAGACTTTTGGTGAAAAACTGTTTTTT	CASSVAQTFGEKLFF
.	11	TRBJ2-3	.	TRBV18	TGTGCCAGCTCACCGGGGGATACGCAGTATTTT	CASSPGDTQYF
TRBD2	15	TRBJ2-1	.	TRBV10-3	TGTGCCATCAGTGAGTTAACGGTCGGGGGGGATGAGCAGTTCTTC	CAISELTVGGDEQFF
.	16	TRBJ1-3	.	TRBV7-2	TGTGCCAGCAGCTTAGCGGCACGGGACTCTGGAAACACCATATATTTT	CASSLAARDSGNTIYF
TRBD1	16	TRBJ2-2	.	TRBV7-6	TGTGCCAGCAGCCTCCTACAGGGGGGGAACACCGGGGAGCTGTTTTTT	CASSLLQGGNTGELFF
.	14	TRBJ2-7	.	TRBV7-9	TGTGCCAGCAGCTTAGCGGGGGGGCCACACGAGCAGTACTTC	CASSLAGGPHEQYF
.	13	TRBJ1-3	.	TRBV30	TGTGCTGGGGGGTCGAATCCTGGAAACACCATATATTTT	CAGGSNPGNTIYF
TRBD2	15	TRBJ2-7	.	TRBV28	TGTGCCAGCAGTTCGGAGGGCGGGGGGCTTGGCGAGCAGTACTTC	CASSSEGGGLGEQYF
.	14	TRBJ1-1	once	TRBV5-5	TGTGCCAGCAGCAGGGACACGAAGAACACTGAAGCTTTCTTT	CASSRDTKNTEAFF
TRBD2	13	TRBJ2-5	once	TRBV7-3	TGTGCCAGCAGCCCAACTAGCGGGGAGACCCAGTACTTC	CASSPTSGETQYF
.	16	TRBJ2-5	.	TRBV27	TGTGCCAGCAGTAAATCCCAGGGAGTGAAAGGAGAGACCCAGTACTTC	CASSKSQGVKGETQYF
.	13	TRBJ1-6	.	TRBV5-6	TGTGCCAGCAGCCAGGGCACTAATTCACCCCTCCACTTT	CASSQGTNSPLHF
TRBD1	14	TRBJ1-2	.	TRBV18	TGTGCCAGCTCACCGTCACAGGGGGCAGAAGGCTACACCTTC	CASSPSQGAEGYTF
.	16	TRBJ2-5	once	TRBV7-9	TGTGCCAGCAGCTTAAGGGGGCGGGGAGGCCGCGAGACCCAGTACTTC	CASSLRGRGGRETQYF
.	14	TRBJ1-1	.	TRBV15	TGTGCCACCAGCAGAGGAGGGTCCGGCACTGAAGCTTTCTTT	CATSRGGSGTEAFF
.	14	TRBJ2-5	.	TRBV7-2	TGTGCCAGCAGCCCCATGGGCACCCAAGAGACCCAGTACTTC	CASSPMGTQETQYF
.	14	TRBJ1-5	.	TRBV7-2	TGTGCCAGCAGCGTCGACAGTCAGAATCAGCCCCAGCATTTT	CASSVDSQNQPQHF
.	14	TRBJ2-7	.	TRBV19	TGTGCCAGTAGTATAGAGGAGGGGACGGGCGAGCAGTACTTC	CASSIEEGTGEQYF
TRBD1	17	TRBJ1-6	.	TRBV15	TGTGCCACCAGGAAAATGACAGGGGTGGGTGATAATTCACCCCTCCACTTT	CATRKMTGVGDNSPLHF
.	14	TRBJ2-3	.	TRBV7-9	TGTGCCAGCAGCCCAGCCCCTAGCACAGATACGCAGTATTTT	CASSPAPSTDTQYF
.	15	TRBJ2-5	.	TRBV7-7	TGTGCCAGCAGCCTGGTAGGGGTAGCCAAAGAGACCCAGTACTTC	CASSLVGVAKETQYF
TRBD1	17	TRBJ1-1	once	TRBV4-1	TGCGCCAGCAGCCAAGGAAAGGCAGGGGGCCCGGACACTGAAGCTTTCTTT	CASSQGKAGGPDTEAFF
.	14	TRBJ2-7	.	TRBV7-9	TGTGCCAGCAGCTCCTTGAACAGGGGGGGCGAGCAGTACTTC	CASSSLNRGGEQYF
.	14	TRBJ1-1	.	TRBV7-8	TGTGCCAGCAGCTTTGGGGGGAGAGTCACTGAAGCTTTCTTT	CASSFGGRVTEAFF
.	11	TRBJ2-5	.	TRBV20-1	TGCAGTGCTTCGCCCCAAGAGACCCAGTACTTC	CSASPQETQYF
TRBD2	13	TRBJ2-3	.	TRBV7-2	TGTGCCAGCAGCCCCGGCGGGGGAGATACGCAGTATTTT	CASSPGGGDTQYF
TRBD1	16	TRBJ1-6	.	TRBV7-2	TGTGCCAGCAGCACCTGGGACAGGGGACATAATTCACCCCTCCACTTT	CASSTWDRGHNSPLHF
.	13	TRBJ2-1	.	TRBV5-1	TGCGCCAGCAGCTTGGAATCCGGGAATGAGCAGTTCTTC	CASSLESGNEQFF
TRBD1	15	TRBJ2-7	.	TRBV18	TGTGCCAGCTCACCATCGAGACAGGGGGTCGACGAGCAGTACTTC	CASSPSRQGVDEQYF
.	14	TRBJ1-3	.	TRBV30	TGTGCCTCGCCTCGGGACAACTCTGGAAACACCATATATTTT	CASPRDNSGNTIYF
.	14	TRBJ1-5	.	TRBV7-9	TGTGCCAGCAGCTTGGGGGTCCCAAATCAGCCCCAGCATTTT	CASSLGVPNQPQHF
.	15	TRBJ2-5	.	TRBV7-2	TGTGCCAGCAGCTTTGGGTGGGGGGGCAAAGAGACCCAGTACTTC	CASSFGWGGKETQYF
TRBD1	15	TRBJ1-2	.	TRBV19	TGTGCCAGTAGTATATCTCAGACAGGGCCCTATGGCTACACCTTC	CASSISQTGPYGYTF
.	14	TRBJ1-3	.	TRBV10-3	TGTGCCATCAGTACAGGGTACTCTGGAAACACCATATATTTT	CAISTGYSGNTIYF
.	11	TRBJ1-1	.	TRBV5-6	TGTGCCAGCAGCTTGAACACTGAAGCTTTCTTT	CASSLNTEAFF
TRBD1	14	TRBJ2-7	.	TRBV28	TGTGCCAGCAGTGTGGGACAGGGGGCCCGAGAGCAGTACTTC	CASSVGQGAREQYF
.	14	TRBJ1-1	.	TRBV10-3	TGTGCCATCAGTGAGACAACAGGAGGGTCTGAAGCTTTCTTT	CAISETTGGSEAFF
TRBD1	15	TRBJ1-5	.	TRBV7-2	TGTGCCAGCAGCCCGCCCGGACAGGGTAATCAGCCCCAGCATTTT	CASSPPGQGNQPQHF
TRBD1	15	TRBJ2-5	.	TRBV5-1	TGCGCCAGCAGCTTGGATCCAGGGGGCGTAGAGACCCAGTACTTC	CASSLDPGGVETQYF
TRBD1	14	TRBJ2-2	.	TRBV2	TGTGCCAGCAGACGGGACAGTAACACCGGGGAGCTGTTTTTT	CASRRDSNTGELFF
.	12	TRBJ1-5	.	TRBV2	TGTGCCAGCAGACCGGTGAATCAGCCCCAGCATTTT	CASRPVNQPQHF
.	16	TRBJ1-5	.	TRBV5-5	TGTGCCAGCAGTCAAGACGACGGGTGGAGCAATCAGCCCCAGCATTTT	CASSQDDGWSNQPQHF